Following are 3 T cell receptor beta chains from one sample sequenced in a study of cytomegalovirus exposure and HLA in healthy donors. 60 Vbeta and 13 Jbeta primers were used in PCR. Measured with immunoSEQ multiplex PCR; TCRdb has only the in-frame clones, and not every one. The sample has tens of thousands of clones, less than 70% seen once; the top ten hold approximately 11%. Sequenced input: PBMCs. The receptors were gathered from a woman aged 30 to 39 in good health and CMV-seronegative.

A few counts support this clone. This chain uses TRBV20-1 with TRBJ1-2; D is ambiguous. The CDR3 is 11 residues long. The germline V and J ends were trimmed by 4 bases and 6 bases, with 9 bases remaining between them. Germline values: CDR1 DFQATT, CDR2 SNEGSKA (reference sequence). The CDR3 spells CSAIIDNGYTF. The CDR3 region has the DNA TGCAGTGCTATCATCGACAATGGCTACACCTTC.

In its sample, this clone was seen once. The chain is built from TRBV10-2 and TRBJ1-6; tentatively, D is TRBD1 (5 bases). The CDR3 has 12 amino acids. The germline V and J ends were trimmed by 7 bases and 4 bases, with 5 bases remaining between them. Germline CDR1 and CDR2: WSHSY and SAAADI. Written as DNA, the CDR3 is TGCGCCAGCAACAGGTATAATTCACCCCTCCACTTT. Its protein is CASNRYNSPLHF.

This chain connects TRBV2 to TRBJ2-1; D unresolved. CDR1 is SNHLY and CDR2 is FYNNEI in the germline V gene. This CDR3 has 13 residues. V shed 1 base and J shed 4 bases, with 5 bases lying between them. This CDR3 is CASSEEEYNEQFF. CDR3 coding DNA: TGTGCCAGCAGTGAAGAGGAGTACAATGAGCAGTTCTTC.